The 27 T cell receptor beta chains below all came from one sample that was sequenced in a study of CXCR3-negative and CXCR3-positive naive CD8 T cells. UMI labels and 5' RACE were used to prepare the TRB cDNA libraries. From the 5' RACE reads, TCRdb lists one entry per CDR3 protein and no DNA. Its listing shows 69,000 or so distinct CDR3 sequences. Source material: naive CXCR3- CD8+ T cells from blood. Documented subset: CD45RO-CCR7+CD27+CD95- naive CD8+ T cells lacking CXCR3 (TNR3-). All receptors come from a human donor in good health. Some clones in this sample may be carry-over from other donors' samples.

The rearrangement joins TRBV7-9 to TRBJ1-1. This CDR3 contains 12 residues. Looked up from germline, CDR1 is SEHNR and CDR2 is FQNEAQ (reference sequence). The CDR3 protein is CASALDTSEAFF.

This rearrangement joins TRBV7-9 to TRBJ2-5. Germline CDR1 is SEHNR and CDR2 is FQNEAQ (reference sequence). The CDR3 covers 12 residues. CDR3 residues: CASSLYVETQYF.

The V gene is TRBV20-1, the J gene TRBJ2-7; TCRdb selects TRBD2, and the lack of DNA leaves this call unchecked. Germline loops: CDR1 DFQATT, CDR2 SNEGSKA (reference sequence). The CDR3 has 13 residues. The CDR3 loop is CSAKGLFVYEQYF.

This chain joins TRBV15 and TRBJ2-5; TCRdb designates TRBD1, a call that cannot be tested without DNA. The CDR3 runs 16 residues. Germline CDR1 is LNHNV and CDR2 is YYDKDF (reference sequence). The CDR3 loop is CATSTILGHHRETQYF.

Here the CDR3 reads CASSLQQDRGSYEQYF. This chain links TRBV7-2 with TRBJ2-7; TCRdb's D call of TRBD1 is untestable without DNA. The length of the CDR3 is 16 residues. Germline V gene lookup returns CDR1 SGHTA and CDR2 FQGNSA. The full variable domain, its missing parts supplied by reference TRBV7-2 and TRBJ2-7, is GAGVSQSPSNKVTEKGKDVELRCDPISGHTALYWYRQSLGQGLEFLIYFQGNSAPDKSGLPSDRFSAERTGGSVSTLTIQRTQQEDSAVYLCASSLQQDRGSYEQYFGPGTRLTVT.

The chain carries TRBV28 and TRBJ2-3; TCRdb designates TRBD2, a call that cannot be tested without DNA. This CDR3 has 16 residues. The germline V gene has CDR1 MDHEN and CDR2 SYDVKM. The CDR3 sequence is CASSPTSGTSTDTQYF.

This chain connects TRBV27 to TRBJ2-7; TCRdb indicates TRBD1, and absent DNA this call remains unverified. Germline assignment: CDR1 MNHEY and CDR2 SMNVEV (reference sequence). The CDR3 length is 15 residues. CDR3 sequence reads: CASSCRTGEPCEQYF.

The CDR3 loop is CASSLRVENTEAFF. The chain joins TRBV7-6 to TRBJ1-1. CDR1 is SGHVS and CDR2 is FNYEAQ in the germline V gene. CDR3 length: 14 amino acids. The whole variable domain, filled in from reference TRBV7-6 and TRBJ1-1, reads GAGVSQSPRYKVTKRGQDVALRCDPISGHVSLYWYRQALGQGPEFLTYFNYEAQQDKSGLPNDRFSAERPEGSISTLTIQRTEQRDSAMYRCASSLRVENTEAFFGQGTRLTVV.

This chain links TRBV27 with TRBJ2-1; the D call from TCRdb, TRBD2, cannot be confirmed without DNA. The CDR3 loop spans 15 amino acids. CDR1 and CDR2 from the germline V gene are MNHEY and SMNVEV (reference sequence). CDR3 sequence: CASSHSGNSLNEQFF.

This chain links TRBV25-1 with TRBJ2-7. Germline V CDR1 and CDR2: MGHDK, SYGVNS. The CDR3 is 14 amino acids. The CDR3 loop is CASSEYEAFDEQYF.

The V and J genes are TRBV12-3 or TRBV12-4 and TRBJ1-2. The CDR3 loop spans 12 amino acids. The CDR3: CASSPTTGGYTF.

The genes are TRBV20-1 and TRBJ2-7; absent DNA, TCRdb's TRBD1 call cannot be checked. The CDR3 sequence is 14 residues long. CDR1 and CDR2 from the germline V gene are DFQATT and SNEGSKA (reference sequence). Here the CDR3 reads CSAFPGQGAYEQYF.

This rearrangement joins TRBV28 to TRBJ1-5. Germline values: CDR1 MDHEN, CDR2 SYDVKM. This CDR3 has 11 amino acids. The CDR3 loop is CASSFNQPQHF.

The chain recombines TRBV12-3 or TRBV12-4 with TRBJ1-1; there is no DNA to check the TCRdb D call of TRBD1. CDR3 length: 16 residues. CDR3 in amino acids: CASQGTVERIGTEAFF.

V usage is TRBV12-3 or TRBV12-4 and J usage is TRBJ1-2; the D call of TRBD1 rests on TCRdb alone, since no DNA is present to check it. This CDR3 comprises 17 residues. The CDR3: CASSLSGQGERIYGYTF.

The rearrangement uses TRBV27 and TRBJ2-7. The CDR3 has 15 residues. Germline V gives CDR1 MNHEY, CDR2 SMNVEV (reference sequence). The CDR3 protein is CASGFFGESSYEQYF.

J is TRBJ1-1 and V is TRBV4-1. CDR1 is MGHRA and CDR2 is YSYEKL in the germline V gene. The CDR3 runs to 16 residues. CDR3 region: CASSPTLGEQNTEAFF.

This rearrangement joins TRBV5-1 to TRBJ2-1. Per the germline V gene, CDR1 is SGHRS and CDR2 is YFSETQ. The CDR3 length is 13 residues. The CDR3 here is CASSLWVGNEQFF.

The CDR3: CASSLILATSTDTQYF. The chain recombines TRBV7-8 with TRBJ2-3; the TCRdb call, TRBD2, lacks DNA for checking. Germline V gene lookup returns CDR1 SGHVS and CDR2 FQNEAQ. This CDR3 is 16 amino acids long. Full variable domain (rest looked up from reference TRBV7-8 and TRBJ2-3): GAGVSQSPRYKVAKRGQDVALRCDPISGHVSLFWYQQALGQGPEFLTYFQNEAQLDKSGLPSDRFFAERPEGSVSTLKIQRTQQEDSAVYLCASSLILATSTDTQYFGPGTRLTVL.

V gene TRBV9 combines with J gene TRBJ1-4; TCRdb's D call, TRBD1, is unchecked because there is no DNA. The CDR3 is 15 amino acids. The germline gives CDR1 SGDLS, CDR2 YYNGEE. The CDR3 is CASSLGQGTNEKLFF.

The chain links TRBV4-3 to TRBJ2-7; the D call of TRBD2 rests on TCRdb alone, since no DNA is present to check it. The CDR3 extends over 14 amino acids. From germline, CDR1 is LGHNA and CDR2 YSLEER. CDR3 protein: CASSLHRGTYEQYF.

The chain couples TRBV23-1 to TRBJ1-5; TCRdb selects TRBD1, and the lack of DNA leaves this call unchecked. TRBV23-1 is labeled an ORF, and its function is uncertain. This CDR3 has 19 residues. CDR3 protein: CASSPEQTSRVYSNQPQHF.

The CDR3 reads CASSPANGDEQFF. The chain links TRBV5-1 to TRBJ2-1. The CDR3 totals 13 residues. CDR1 SGHRS and CDR2 YFSETQ come from the germline V gene.

This chain uses TRBV20-1 with TRBJ2-2. CDR3 length: 15 residues. The V gene's germline CDR1 is DFQATT and CDR2 SNEGSKA (reference sequence). CDR3 residues: CSARDISSDTGELFF.

The genes are TRBV7-9 and TRBJ2-1; TCRdb calls TRBD1, which cannot be checked without DNA. This CDR3 contains 15 residues. Germline V gene lookup returns CDR1 SEHNR and CDR2 FQNEAQ (reference sequence). The CDR3 sequence: CASSPGQGFYNEQFF.

The gene calls are TRBV29-1 and TRBJ1-1; TCRdb's D call, TRBD1, is unchecked because there is no DNA. The length of the CDR3 is 13 residues. Per germline, CDR1 SQVTM and CDR2 ANQGSEA. This CDR3 is CSVEEGGQGEAFF. The variable domain in full, completed from reference TRBV29-1 and TRBJ1-1, reads SAVISQKPSRDICQRGTSLTIQCQVDSQVTMMFWYRQQPGQSLTLIATANQGSEATYESGFVIDKFPISRPNLTFSTLTVSNMSPEDSSIYLCSVEEGGQGEAFFGQGTRLTVV.

The chain combines TRBV4-2 with TRBJ1-6; TCRdb lists TRBD1, though no DNA is available to test this call. This CDR3 is 16 amino acids long. Germline lookup yields CDR1 LGHNA and CDR2 YNFKEQ. This chain's CDR3 is CASSRTESSYNSPLHF.